The 9 T cell receptor beta chains presented below share a single source sample, sequenced in a study of technical replicates of blood from several donors. Assay used: immunoSEQ multiplex PCR; TCRdb lists only in-frame clones, some missing. The data hold more than 10,000 clones, with 70% to 80% observed a single time. Sequencing input: PBMCs. The origin of the receptors is a human donor in good health.

The chain employs TRBV7-9 and TRBJ1-1; 7 positions match TRBD1. This CDR3 is built from 13 residues. Germline values: CDR1 SEHNR, CDR2 FQNEAQ (reference sequence). Germline trimming cut 3 bases from V and 4 bases from J; bases unmatched to any gene: 2. CDR3 amino acids: CASSLQGGTEAFF. The CDR3, as DNA: TGTGCCAGCAGCTTGCAGGGGGGCACTGAAGCTTTCTTT.

This chain uses TRBV6-1 with TRBJ2-1, with TRBD1 identical over 9 bases. V trimming: 10 bases; J trimming: 6 bases; junction bases outside the gene matches: 7. Germline values: CDR1 MNHNS, CDR2 SASEGT. The CDR3 consists of 13 residues. CDR3 protein: CATRDRVFNEQFF. In DNA form, the CDR3 reads TGTGCCACCCGGGACAGGGTATTCAATGAGCAGTTCTTC.

The chain uses TRBV30 and TRBJ2-3; TRBD2 matches 11 bases. The length of the CDR3 is 16 residues. CDR1 and CDR2 from the germline V gene are GTSNPN and SVGIG (reference sequence). V lost 2 bases, J lost 1 base, and 5 bases stayed unmatched. CDR3 sequence: CAWSRGLAVGTDTQYF. Here the CDR3 DNA reads TGTGCCTGGAGTAGGGGACTAGCGGTGGGCACAGATACGCAGTATTTT.

The chain joins TRBV10-2 to TRBJ2-2; D perhaps matches TRBD1 (5 bases). The CDR3 covers 15 residues. With 7 bases removed from V and 4 bases from J, the gap between germline ends came to 16 bases. Looked up from germline, CDR1 is WSHSY and CDR2 is SAAADI. The CDR3 reads CASMDGRVFTGELFF. CDR3 coding DNA: TGCGCCAGCATGGATGGCAGGGTATTCACCGGGGAGCTGTTTTTT.

The chain uses TRBV19 and TRBJ2-7, with a weak D call TRBD1 (5 bases). Trimming pared 3 bases from V and 0 bases from J, leaving 9 bases between. Germline V gene sequence: CDR1 LNHDA, CDR2 SQIVND (reference sequence). This CDR3 contains 14 residues. The CDR3, as DNA: TGTGCCAGTAGTATTTCCAGGGTCTCCTACGAGCAGTACTTC. Translating gives CASSISRVSYEQYF.

The chain joins TRBV6-1 to TRBJ2-7, with D possibly being TRBD1 (6 bases). This CDR3 is built from 13 residues. Per germline, CDR1 MNHNS and CDR2 SASEGT. The ends were cut back, 8 bases at V and 3 bases at J, with 14 bases in the middle. The CDR3 DNA is TGTGCCAGCCGTCCGGGACAACACTACGAGCAGTACTTC. The encoded protein is CASRPGQHYEQYF.

This clone has a single count. The chain uses TRBV11-2 and TRBJ2-1; D perhaps matches TRBD2 (6 bases). This CDR3 is built from 16 residues. Germline V gives CDR1 SGHAT, CDR2 FQNNGV. Between the trimmed V and J ends, which lost 5 bases and 10 bases, there was a span of 24 bases. The CDR3 DNA is TGTGCCAGCAGCGACCGGGACTCCTCAAGAGGGGTAGAGCAGTTCTTC. Its protein product is CASSDRDSSRGVEQFF.

This chain connects TRBV2 to TRBJ2-5; D uncertain. CDR1 and CDR2 from the germline V gene are SNHLY and FYNNEI. The CDR3 runs 13 residues. Deletions cut 6 bases from V and 5 bases from J, with 13 bases between. The CDR3, as DNA: TGTGCCAGCAGGACGGATAGCCCCGAGACCCAGTACTTC. Translated, it gives CASRTDSPETQYF.

The gene calls are TRBV27 and TRBJ2-1, with D perhaps matching TRBD2 (5 bases). V lost 8 bases and J 3 bases, leaving 8 bases between the germline ends. This CDR3 contains 12 residues. In germline, CDR1 is MNHEY, CDR2 SMNVEV (reference sequence). The CDR3 DNA sequence: TGTGCCAGCGGTGACTACTACAATGAGCAGTTCTTC. It translates to CASGDYYNEQFF.